The rows below give T cell receptor beta chains drawn from one sample of a study of blood T cell repertoires in COVID-19. Measured with immunoSEQ multiplex PCR; TCRdb has only the in-frame clones, and not every one. The sample includes over 250,000 clones, 75% to 85% of them seen just once. Sequenced material: peripheral blood. The receptors derive from a man in his fifties or sixties with active or convalescent COVID-19. Both conserved end residues are part of each CDR3. D genes are given only for firm matches. Some rows have no size entry. The others give once, few or many, or a class for an expanded clone.

j_gene | abundance | v_gene | d_gene | CDR3aa | CDR3nt
TRBJ1-3 | NA | TRBV4-1 | NA | CASSQDEGWGHFGNTIYF | TGCGCCAGCAGCCAAGATGAAGGTTGGGGGCACTTTGGAAACACCATATATTTT
TRBJ2-6 | NA | TRBV10-2 | NA | CASSYPGEHSGANVLTF | TGCGCCAGCTCCTACCCGGGAGAGCACTCTGGGGCCAACGTCCTGACTTTC
TRBJ2-3 | NA | TRBV11-3 | TRBD1 | CASSLGGTGAADTQYF | TGTGCCAGCAGCTTGGGGGGGACAGGGGCCGCAGATACGCAGTATTTT
TRBJ2-4 | NA | TRBV28 | NA | CASSYQRGLAKNIQYF | TGTGCCAGCAGCTATCAACGGGGTTTGGCCAAAAACATTCAGTACTTC
TRBJ1-4 | NA | TRBV28 | NA | CASSPPGANEKLFF | TGTGCCAGCAGTCCGCCAGGGGCTAATGAAAAACTGTTTTTT
TRBJ2-1 | NA | TRBV3-1/TRBV3-2 | NA | CASGRQNNEQFF | TGTGCCAGCGGACGACAGAACAATGAGCAGTTCTTC
TRBJ1-6 | NA | TRBV9 | NA | CASSAGGDLYNSPLHF | TGTGCCAGCAGCGCCGGGGGGGACCTATATAATTCACCCCTCCACTTT
TRBJ2-1 | once | TRBV28 | TRBD2 | CASRGLAGVTYNEQFF | TGTGCCAGCAGAGGACTAGCGGGAGTAACCTACAATGAGCAGTTCTTC
TRBJ2-7 | NA | TRBV4-1 | NA | CASSLRDGRGGFYEQYF | TGCGCCAGCAGCCTCCGGGACGGAAGGGGGGGATTCTACGAGCAGTACTTC
TRBJ1-2 | NA | TRBV6-4 | TRBD1 | CASSPTSIQGALYGYTF | TGTGCCAGCAGTCCCACTTCTATACAGGGGGCGTTGTATGGCTACACCTTC
TRBJ1-6 | NA | TRBV9 | NA | CASSVGGTNSPLHF | TGTGCCAGCAGCGTAGGCGGGACCAATTCACCCCTCCACTTT
TRBJ1-5 | NA | TRBV19 | NA | CATKNQQGHESQPQHF | TGTGCCACCAAAAACCAGCAGGGACACGAGTCTCAGCCCCAGCATTTT
TRBJ2-2 | NA | TRBV7-9 | NA | CASRPSGANTGELFF | TGTGCCAGCAGGCCCTCGGGAGCGAACACCGGGGAGCTGTTTTTT
TRBJ1-1 | few | TRBV29-1 | NA | CSVQEGDTEAFF | TGCAGCGTCCAGGAAGGGGACACTGAAGCTTTCTTT
TRBJ2-2 | NA | TRBV7-9 | TRBD2 | CASSRLAGRAGELFF | TGTGCCAGCAGCCGCCTAGCGGGGAGGGCCGGGGAGCTGTTTTTT
TRBJ2-1 | once | TRBV29-1 | TRBD2 | CSVEGGGSYNEQFF | TGCAGCGTTGAGGGGGGAGGGTCCTACAATGAGCAGTTCTTC
TRBJ2-7 | few | TRBV5-4 | TRBD2 | CASSFGGGATYEQYF | TGTGCCAGCAGCTTCGGGGGGGGCGCAACCTACGAGCAGTACTTC
TRBJ2-7 | NA | TRBV6-2/TRBV6-3 | NA | CASSAGGPPHEQYF | TGTGCCAGCAGCGCCGGGGGGCCGCCTCACGAGCAGTACTTC
TRBJ2-7 | NA | TRBV28 | TRBD2 | CASSPGTSVYEQYF | TGTGCCAGCAGTCCCGGGACTAGCGTCTACGAGCAGTACTTC
TRBJ1-6 | NA | TRBV6-2/TRBV6-3 | NA | CASSHEVDRAPLHF | TGTGCCAGCAGCCACGAAGTCGATAGAGCACCCCTCCACTTT
TRBJ2-7 | NA | TRBV28 | TRBD2 | CASSFSQAGSYEQYF | TGTGCCAGCAGTTTTTCTCAAGCGGGAAGCTACGAGCAGTACTTC
TRBJ2-1 | NA | TRBV2 | TRBD2 | CASNPTSHEQFF | TGTGCCAGTAACCCGACTAGCCATGAGCAGTTCTTC
TRBJ2-7 | NA | TRBV7-8 | TRBD1 | CASGQGDYEQYF | TGTGCCTCCGGACAGGGAGACTACGAGCAGTACTTC
TRBJ2-3 | NA | TRBV19 | TRBD2 | CASSGPSGGVGDTQYF | TGTGCCAGTAGTGGACCTAGCGGGGGTGTCGGGGATACGCAGTATTTT
TRBJ2-5 | NA | TRBV28 | NA | CASSARRGNQETQYF | TGTGCCAGCAGTGCGCGACGGGGTAACCAAGAGACCCAGTACTTC
TRBJ2-1 | NA | TRBV4-3 | NA | CASSQGLAVSYNEQFF | TGCGCCAGCAGCCAAGGATTGGCGGTTTCCTACAATGAGCAGTTCTTC
TRBJ2-1 | NA | TRBV7-3 | NA | CASSRTQGLGYNEQFF | TGTGCCAGCAGCCGAACGCAGGGGTTGGGCTACAATGAGCAGTTCTTC
TRBJ2-5 | NA | TRBV28 | NA | CASSKRGTGSLGKGTQYF | TGTGCCAGCAGTAAGAGGGGCACAGGGAGTCTTGGTAAAGGGACCCAGTACTTC
TRBJ1-5 | once | TRBV5-1 | TRBD1 | CASSLQGGQPQHF | TGCGCCAGCAGCTTGCAGGGGGGACAGCCCCAGCATTTT
TRBJ2-7 | NA | TRBV6-1 | TRBD1 | CASSEVFWDRVYEQYF | TGTGCCAGCAGTGAAGTTTTTTGGGACAGGGTCTACGAGCAGTACTTC
TRBJ2-3 | NA | TRBV6-2/TRBV6-3 | TRBD2 | CASSDLAGGGTDTQYF | TGTGCCAGCAGTGACCTAGCGGGAGGGGGCACAGATACGCAGTATTTT
TRBJ1-1 | NA | TRBV2 | NA | CASSVSPEAFF | TGTGCCAGCAGTGTTTCTCCTGAAGCTTTCTTT
TRBJ1-1 | few | TRBV5-4 | NA | CASSLTGGAEAFF | TGTGCCAGCAGCCTAACCGGGGGAGCTGAAGCTTTCTTT
TRBJ1-1 | NA | TRBV5-1 | NA | CASSSTRADTEAFF | TGCGCCAGCAGCTCGACCAGGGCGGACACTGAAGCTTTCTTT
TRBJ1-4 | NA | TRBV6-1 | NA | CASSEVGGGKLFF | TGTGCCAGCAGTGAAGTCGGGGGGGGAAAACTGTTTTTT
TRBJ2-1 | NA | TRBV5-1 | NA | CASNPLSGTSYNEQFF | TGCGCCAGCAATCCTTTATCCGGGACATCGTACAATGAGCAGTTCTTC
TRBJ1-1 | NA | TRBV24-1 | NA | CATSAPGEAFF | TGTGCCACCAGTGCTCCGGGAGAAGCTTTCTTT
TRBJ1-5 | once | TRBV12-3/TRBV12-4 | NA | CASSSPGHSAQHF | TGTGCCAGCAGCTCCCCAGGACATTCAGCCCAGCATTTT
TRBJ2-2 | NA | TRBV6-1 | TRBD2 | CASSERGLAGAGTGELFF | TGTGCCAGCAGTGAAAGGGGGCTAGCGGGAGCAGGGACCGGGGAGCTGTTTTTT
TRBJ2-1 | NA | TRBV4-3 | NA | CASSQDLRQNNEQFF | TGCGCCAGCAGCCAAGATTTGAGACAAAACAATGAGCAGTTCTTC
TRBJ2-7 | NA | TRBV27 | TRBD2 | CASSFTTYLSGREDYEQYF | TGTGCCAGCAGTTTCACGACCTACCTTAGCGGACGGGAGGACTACGAGCAGTACTTC
TRBJ2-4 | NA | TRBV28 | TRBD1 | CASSLDRGTKNIQYF | TGTGCCAGCAGCCTTGACAGGGGGACCAAAAACATTCAGTACTTC
TRBJ1-1 | NA | TRBV7-9 | NA | CASSLARQMNTEAFF | TGTGCCAGCAGCTTAGCGCGACAGATGAACACTGAAGCTTTCTTT
TRBJ2-7 | NA | TRBV24-1 | NA | CATSDSKTVLWEEVYEQYF | TGTGCCACCAGTGATTCTAAAACTGTGTTGTGGGAGGAGGTCTACGAGCAGTACTTC
TRBJ2-2 | NA | TRBV7-9 | NA | CASRSGFFAPNAGELFF | TGTGCCAGCAGATCCGGTTTCTTCGCCCCCAACGCCGGGGAGCTGTTTTTT